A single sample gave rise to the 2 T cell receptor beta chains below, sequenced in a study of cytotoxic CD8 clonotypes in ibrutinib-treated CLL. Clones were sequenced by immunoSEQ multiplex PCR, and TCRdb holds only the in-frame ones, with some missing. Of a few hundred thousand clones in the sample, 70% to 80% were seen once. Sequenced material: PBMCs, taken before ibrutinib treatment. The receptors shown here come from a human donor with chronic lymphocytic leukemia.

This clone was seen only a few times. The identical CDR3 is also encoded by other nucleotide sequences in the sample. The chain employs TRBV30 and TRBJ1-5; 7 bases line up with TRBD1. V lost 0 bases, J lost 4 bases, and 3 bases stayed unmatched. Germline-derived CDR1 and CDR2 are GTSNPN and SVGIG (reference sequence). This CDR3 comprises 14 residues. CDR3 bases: TGTGCCTGGAGTGTGGGGACAGCAAATCAGCCCCAGCATTTT. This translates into CAWSVGTANQPQHF.

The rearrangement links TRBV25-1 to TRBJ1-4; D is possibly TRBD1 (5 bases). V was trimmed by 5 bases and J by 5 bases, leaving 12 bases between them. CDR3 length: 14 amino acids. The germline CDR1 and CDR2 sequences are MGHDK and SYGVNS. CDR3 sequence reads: CASSPAGRNEKLFF. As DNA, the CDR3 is TGTGCCAGCAGTCCGGCAGGGCGAAATGAAAAACTGTTTTTT. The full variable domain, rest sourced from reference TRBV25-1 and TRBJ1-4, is EADIYQTPRYLVIGTGKKITLECSQTMGHDKMYWYQQDPGMELHLIHYSYGVNSTEKGDLSSESTVSRIRTEHFPLTLESARPSHTSQYLCASSPAGRNEKLFFGSGTQLSVL.